The T cell receptor (beta chain) under discussion was sequenced for a study of T cell responses to AZD1222 COVID-19 vaccine (dated by TCRdb to about 2021). Describing the broader study: TCR sequencing covered roughly 230 trial participants: approximately 200 given two doses of AZD1222 and 26 given two doses of MenACWY control vaccine. Trial participants were enrolled by age into 18-55, 56-69 and 70-plus year subgroups, with approximately 150, 28 and 58 TCR-sequenced participants respectively. Broader findings and caveats from the paper: In the small 56-69-year group, the increase in depth fell short of significance, most likely because of low power. Participants were mostly white British and included more females than males, and it was suggested by the authors that clonal diversity may have been underestimated. Because no day 14 peak-response samples were available, the repertoires could be characterized only after the peak T cell response. Conclusions about previously exposed vaccinees were limited because only a handful of AZD1222 recipients were SARS-CoV-2 seropositive at baseline. Epitopes outside the regions mutated in the B.1.351 and B.1.1.7 variants were reportedly recognized by nearly half of the unique spike-specific TCRs. After two AZD1222 doses, both the breadth and the depth of spike-specific TCRs were significantly higher than at day 0 and than in MenACWY recipients. CD4 TCRs associated with the vaccine covered the entire spike protein, and the dominant responses were in regions 160-218 and 743-854.

The CDR3 regions of human TCRbeta chains were analyzed by immunosequencing. In the authors' own workflow: TCRs in the repertoires were matched against a reference library of SARS-CoV-2-specific TCRs that had been generated with the MIRA antigen-specificity platform. Breadth meant the fraction of unique TCRs that were SARS-CoV-2-associated, whereas depth meant the fraction of total T cells that were SARS-CoV-2-associated. Using the MIRA data, every spike-specific TCR was mapped to the spike region that the TCR reacted to and assigned to either a CD4 or a CD8 class. Log10-transformed breadth and depth values were compared by one-way ANOVA with Sidak's multiple comparisons tests. The table was pulled from immuneACCESS by TCRdb, which kept in-frame rearrangements only. Such tables lose some clones; where checked, under half of the loss comes from unresolved V genes, and the rest has no known cause. That table furnishes V, J and clone size, whereas the DNA furnished D and trimming. The sample table holds fewer than 150,000 clones, of which 88% were seen once. The ten largest account for around 4% of the sample.

About this clone itself: Its antigen is unknown. Base qualities are missing; no much larger clone stands one base away.

The meaning of the sample's time point label: about 28 days (+/-7) after the second vaccine dose. AZD1222 recipients given second doses at about 4 weeks or at about 12 weeks were pooled, since spike-specific TCR depth and breadth were not found to differ between the two schedules. Vaccinee samples were obtained from the UK trials COV001 and COV002, which included a single-blind randomized controlled phase 2/3 trial of AZD1222 (ChAdOx1 nCoV-19) in healthy adults. Trial participant PBMC samples were collected at day 0 and day 28 after the second dose for TCRbeta chain sequencing. V loses 1 base, J loses 2 bases, and the germline ends lie 15 bases apart. The germline V gene provides CDR1 SGHVS and CDR2 FQNEAQ. The CDR3, cysteine through phenylalanine, is 16 amino acids long. Solely the CDR3 DNA is kept, with 48 bases framed from the first base.

The chain employs TRBV7-8 and TRBJ2-7; the D gene is tentatively TRBD1 or TRBD2, each matching 6 bases. This receptor was identified in an adult who received the AZD1222 COVID-19 vaccine. Sequenced material: peripheral blood, taken 28 days after the second AZD1222 dose. CDR3 sequence: CASSLEGGTVTYEQYF. In nucleotides, the sequence is TGTGCCAGCAGCTTAGAGGGGGGCACGGTCACCTACGAGCAGTACTTC.